This T cell receptor (beta chain) appears in the sequencing data of a study of T cell repertoires in aging, cancer and after chemotherapy. Study results and caveats: In healthy donors, age-related TCR diversity loss mainly reflected lost richness. Rebound thymic output was suggested by rising median generation probability during chemotherapy in each cancer cohort.

Rearranged V-D-J TRB sequences were amplified with a mixed TRB-A/B primer pool. TCRdb reprocessed the multiplex PCR reads with MiXCR, giving one entry per CDR3 protein. Seen here are about 760 distinct CDR3 sequences, 22% observed once, and the top ten hold approximately 40%. TCR beta rearrangements were amplified from peripheral blood genomic DNA. V was clipped by 5 bases and J by 4 bases, with 14 bases between them. This CDR3 is built from 14 residues. By sample share, this clonotype is medium-sized (0.01 to 0.1%). Antigen unknown. The TCR sequence derives from a human donor in good health. The sample consisted of blood. This chain joins TRBV12-3 or TRBV12-4 and TRBJ1-2; D is possibly TRBD1 (6 bases). The CDR3 nucleotides read TGTGCCAGCAGTGGCCGGGACACCATCTATGGCTACACCTTC. Translated: CASSGRDTIYGYTF.